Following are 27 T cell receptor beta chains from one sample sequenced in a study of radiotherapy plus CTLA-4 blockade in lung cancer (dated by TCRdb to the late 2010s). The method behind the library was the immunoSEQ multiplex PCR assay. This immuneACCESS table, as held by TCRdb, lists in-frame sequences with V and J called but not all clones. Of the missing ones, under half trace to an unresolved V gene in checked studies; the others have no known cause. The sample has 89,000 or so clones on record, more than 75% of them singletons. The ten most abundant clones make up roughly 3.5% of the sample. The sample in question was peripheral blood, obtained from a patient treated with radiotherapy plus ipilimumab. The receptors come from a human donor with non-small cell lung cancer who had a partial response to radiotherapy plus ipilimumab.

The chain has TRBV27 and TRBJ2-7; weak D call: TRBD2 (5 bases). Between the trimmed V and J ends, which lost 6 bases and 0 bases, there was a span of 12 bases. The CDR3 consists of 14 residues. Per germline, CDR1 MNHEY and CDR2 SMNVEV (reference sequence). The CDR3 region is CASSWRRSSYEQYF. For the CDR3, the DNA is TGTGCCAGCAGCTGGAGGCGGAGCTCCTACGAGCAGTACTTC.

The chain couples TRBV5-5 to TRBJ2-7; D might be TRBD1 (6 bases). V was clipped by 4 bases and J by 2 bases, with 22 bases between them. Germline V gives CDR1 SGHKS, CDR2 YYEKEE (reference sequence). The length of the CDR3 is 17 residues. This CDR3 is CASSLGRWTVNTYEQYF. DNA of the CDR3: TGTGCCAGCAGCCTTGGGCGGTGGACAGTTAATACCTACGAGCAGTACTTC.

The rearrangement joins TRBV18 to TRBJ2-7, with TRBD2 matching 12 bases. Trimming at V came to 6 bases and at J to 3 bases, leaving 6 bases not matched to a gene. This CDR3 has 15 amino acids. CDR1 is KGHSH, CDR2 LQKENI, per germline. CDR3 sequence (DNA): TGTGCCAGCTCTCAGACTAGCGGGGGACGCTACGAGCAGTACTTC. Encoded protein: CASSQTSGGRYEQYF.

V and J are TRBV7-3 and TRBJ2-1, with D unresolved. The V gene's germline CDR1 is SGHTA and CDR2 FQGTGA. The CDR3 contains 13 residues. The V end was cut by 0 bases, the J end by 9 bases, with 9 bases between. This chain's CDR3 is CASSLTKRGEQFF. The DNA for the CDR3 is TGTGCCAGCAGCTTAACGAAACGAGGTGAGCAGTTCTTC.

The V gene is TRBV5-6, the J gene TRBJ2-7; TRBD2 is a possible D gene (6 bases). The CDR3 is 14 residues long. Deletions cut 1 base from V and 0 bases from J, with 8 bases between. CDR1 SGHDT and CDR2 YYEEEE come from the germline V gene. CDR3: CASSLILASYEQYF. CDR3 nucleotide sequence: TGTGCCAGCAGCTTGATACTAGCCTCCTACGAGCAGTACTTC.

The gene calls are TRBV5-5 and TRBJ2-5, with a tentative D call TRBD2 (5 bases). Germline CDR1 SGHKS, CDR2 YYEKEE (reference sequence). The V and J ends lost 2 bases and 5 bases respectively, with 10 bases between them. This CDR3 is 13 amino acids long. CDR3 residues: CASSFPAEETQYF. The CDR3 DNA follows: TGTGCCAGCAGCTTTCCAGCGGAGGAGACCCAGTACTTC.

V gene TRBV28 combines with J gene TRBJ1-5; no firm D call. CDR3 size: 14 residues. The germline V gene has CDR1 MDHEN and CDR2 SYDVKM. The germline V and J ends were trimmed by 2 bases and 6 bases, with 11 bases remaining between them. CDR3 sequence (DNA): TGTGCCAGCAGTTTACGACGAGAGGGTCAGCCCCAGCATTTT. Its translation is CASSLRREGQPQHF.

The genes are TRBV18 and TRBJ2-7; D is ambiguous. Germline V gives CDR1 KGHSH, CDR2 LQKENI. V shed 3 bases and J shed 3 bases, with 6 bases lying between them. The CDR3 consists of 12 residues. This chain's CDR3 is CASSPSVYEQYF. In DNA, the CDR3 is TGTGCCAGCTCACCCTCTGTCTACGAGCAGTACTTC. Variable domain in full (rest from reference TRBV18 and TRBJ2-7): NAGVMQNPRHLVRRRGQEARLRCSPMKGHSHVYWYRQLPEEGLKFMVYLQKENIIDESGMPKERFSAEFPKEGPSILRIQQVVRGDSAAYFCASSPSVYEQYFGPGTRLTVT.

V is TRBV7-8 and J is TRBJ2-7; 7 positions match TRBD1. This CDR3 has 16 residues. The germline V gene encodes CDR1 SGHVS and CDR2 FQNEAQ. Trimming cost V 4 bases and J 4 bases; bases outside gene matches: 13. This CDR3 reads CASSYLRDSLKYEQYF. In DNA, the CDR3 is TGTGCCAGCAGCTACCTTAGGGACAGTCTTAAGTACGAGCAGTACTTC.

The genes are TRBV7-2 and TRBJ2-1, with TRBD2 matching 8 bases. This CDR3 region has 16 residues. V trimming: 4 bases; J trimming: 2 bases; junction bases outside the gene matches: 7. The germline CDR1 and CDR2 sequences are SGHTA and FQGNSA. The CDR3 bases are TGTGCCAGCAGCTCGGAAGCGGGAGTGGCCTACAATGAGCAGTTCTTC. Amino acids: CASSSEAGVAYNEQFF.

CDR3 sequence: CASRARGLAGGNTGELFF. The CDR3 DNA reads as TGTGCCAGCAGGGCACGGGGACTAGCGGGAGGGAACACCGGGGAGCTGTTTTTT. V gene TRBV2 combines with J gene TRBJ2-2; TRBD2 matches 15 bases. Unmatched junction bases numbered 6, after V lost 6 bases and J lost 1 base. CDR3 length equals 18 residues. CDR1 SNHLY and CDR2 FYNNEI come from the germline V gene.

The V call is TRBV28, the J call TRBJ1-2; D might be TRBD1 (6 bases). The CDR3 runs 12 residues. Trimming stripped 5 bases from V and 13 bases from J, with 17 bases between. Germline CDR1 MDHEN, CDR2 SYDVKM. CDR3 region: CASSVQGPGSTF. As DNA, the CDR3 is TGTGCCAGCAGTGTACAGGGCCCTGGGTCCACCTTC.

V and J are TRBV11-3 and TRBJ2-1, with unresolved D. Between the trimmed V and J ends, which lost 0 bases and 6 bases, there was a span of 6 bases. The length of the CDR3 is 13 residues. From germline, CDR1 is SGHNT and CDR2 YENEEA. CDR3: CASSLEASNEQFF. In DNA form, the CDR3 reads TGTGCCAGCAGCTTAGAAGCTAGCAATGAGCAGTTCTTC. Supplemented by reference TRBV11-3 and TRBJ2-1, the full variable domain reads EAGVVQSPRYKIIEKKQPVAFWCNPISGHNTLYWYLQNLGQGPELLIRYENEEAVDDSQLPKDRFSAERLKGVDSTLKIQPAELGDSAVYLCASSLEASNEQFFGPGTRLTVL.

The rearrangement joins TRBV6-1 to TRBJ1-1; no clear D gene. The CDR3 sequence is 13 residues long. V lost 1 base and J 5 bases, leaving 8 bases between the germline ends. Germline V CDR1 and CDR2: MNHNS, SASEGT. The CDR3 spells CASSEDRSTEAFF. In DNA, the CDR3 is TGTGCCAGCAGTGAAGATAGGAGTACTGAAGCTTTCTTT.

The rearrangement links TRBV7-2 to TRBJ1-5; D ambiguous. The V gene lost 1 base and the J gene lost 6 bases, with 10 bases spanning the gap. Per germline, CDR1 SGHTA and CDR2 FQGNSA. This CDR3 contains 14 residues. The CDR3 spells CASSLGLGGQPQHF. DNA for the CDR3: TGTGCCAGCAGCTTAGGGCTGGGAGGTCAGCCCCAGCATTTT.

The CDR3 region is CASSRQRNTEAFF. In DNA, the CDR3 is TGTGCCAGTAGTAGACAGCGAAACACTGAAGCTTTCTTT. The chain couples TRBV19 to TRBJ1-1; TRBD1 might be the D (5 bases). Germline assignment: CDR1 LNHDA and CDR2 SQIVND (reference sequence). V lost 4 bases and J lost 2, with 8 bases in between. This CDR3 contains 13 residues.

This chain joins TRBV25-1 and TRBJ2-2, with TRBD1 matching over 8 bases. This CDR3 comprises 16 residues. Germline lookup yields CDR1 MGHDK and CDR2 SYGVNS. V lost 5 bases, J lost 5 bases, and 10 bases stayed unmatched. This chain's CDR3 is CASSPHQGALTGELFF. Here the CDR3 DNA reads TGTGCCAGCAGTCCACACCAGGGGGCCCTGACCGGGGAGCTGTTTTTT.

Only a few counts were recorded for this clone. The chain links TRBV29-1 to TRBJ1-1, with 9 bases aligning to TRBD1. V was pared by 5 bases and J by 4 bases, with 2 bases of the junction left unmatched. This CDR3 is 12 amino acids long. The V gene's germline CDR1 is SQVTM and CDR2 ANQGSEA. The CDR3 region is CSVRTGATEAFF. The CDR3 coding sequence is TGCAGCGTTCGGACAGGGGCCACTGAAGCTTTCTTT.

The CDR3 loop is CASSIGARSGTEAFF. Written as DNA, the CDR3 is TGTGCCAGTAGTATAGGGGCCCGCTCAGGAACTGAAGCTTTCTTT. This chain connects TRBV19 to TRBJ1-1; D gene ambiguous. Germline V CDR1 and CDR2: LNHDA, SQIVND (reference sequence). Deletions cut 1 base from V and 5 bases from J, with 14 bases between. The CDR3 has 15 amino acids.

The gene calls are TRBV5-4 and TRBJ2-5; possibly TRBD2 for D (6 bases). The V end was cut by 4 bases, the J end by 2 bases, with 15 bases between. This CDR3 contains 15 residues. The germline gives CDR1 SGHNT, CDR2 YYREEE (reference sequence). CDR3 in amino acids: CASSPWRGPQETQYF. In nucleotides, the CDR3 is TGTGCCAGCAGCCCCTGGCGGGGACCACAAGAGACCCAGTACTTC.

The CDR3 DNA follows: TGTGCCAGCAGTACGGGACAGGGCACAGATACGCAGTATTTT. It specifies CASSTGQGTDTQYF. The chain has TRBV6-1 and TRBJ2-3, with 8 bases aligning to TRBD1. The CDR3 sequence is 14 residues long. Trimming at V came to 5 bases and at J to 1 base, leaving 2 bases not matched to a gene. The germline V gene encodes CDR1 MNHNS and CDR2 SASEGT.

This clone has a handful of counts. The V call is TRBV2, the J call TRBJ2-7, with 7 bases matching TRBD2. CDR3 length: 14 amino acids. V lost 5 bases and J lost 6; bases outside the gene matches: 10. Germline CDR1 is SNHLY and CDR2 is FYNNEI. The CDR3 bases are TGTGCCAGCAGTAGGGAGGGTGCCTCTGCCGAGCAGTACTTC. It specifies CASSREGASAEQYF.

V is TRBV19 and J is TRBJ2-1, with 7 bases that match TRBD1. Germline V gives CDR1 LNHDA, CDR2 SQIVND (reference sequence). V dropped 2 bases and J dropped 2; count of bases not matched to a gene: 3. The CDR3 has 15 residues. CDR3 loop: CASSITGTAYNEQFF. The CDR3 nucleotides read TGTGCCAGTAGTATAACCGGGACAGCCTACAATGAGCAGTTCTTC.

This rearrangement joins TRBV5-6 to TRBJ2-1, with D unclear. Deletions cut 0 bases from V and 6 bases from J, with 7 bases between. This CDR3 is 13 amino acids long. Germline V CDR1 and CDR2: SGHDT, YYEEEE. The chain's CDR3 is CASSLDPSNEQFF. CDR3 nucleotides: TGTGCCAGCAGCTTGGACCCGAGCAATGAGCAGTTCTTC.

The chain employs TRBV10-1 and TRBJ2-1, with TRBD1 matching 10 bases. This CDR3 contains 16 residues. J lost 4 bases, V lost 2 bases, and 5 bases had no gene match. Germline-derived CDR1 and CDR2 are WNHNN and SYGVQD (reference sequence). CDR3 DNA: TGCGCCAGCAGTGAGGGAGACAGGGGGCCATACAATGAGCAGTTCTTC. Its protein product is CASSEGDRGPYNEQFF.

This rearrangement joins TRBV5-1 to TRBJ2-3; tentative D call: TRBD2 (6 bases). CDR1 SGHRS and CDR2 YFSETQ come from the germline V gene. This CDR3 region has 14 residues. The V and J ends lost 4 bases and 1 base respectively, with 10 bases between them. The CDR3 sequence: CASSAGTRTDTQYF. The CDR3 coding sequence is TGCGCCAGCAGCGCCGGGACTCGCACAGATACGCAGTATTTT. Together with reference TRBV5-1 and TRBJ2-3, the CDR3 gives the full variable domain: KAGVTQTPRYLIKTRGQQVTLSCSPISGHRSVSWYQQTPGQGLQFLFEYFSETQRNKGNFPGRFSGRQFSNSRSEMNVSTLELGDSALYLCASSAGTRTDTQYFGPGTRLTVL.

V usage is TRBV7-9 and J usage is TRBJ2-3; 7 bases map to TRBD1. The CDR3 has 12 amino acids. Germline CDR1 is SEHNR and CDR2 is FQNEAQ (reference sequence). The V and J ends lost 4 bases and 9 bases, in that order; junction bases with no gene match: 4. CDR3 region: CASSSGQATQYF. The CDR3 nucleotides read TGTGCCAGCAGCTCTGGACAGGCAACGCAGTATTTT.